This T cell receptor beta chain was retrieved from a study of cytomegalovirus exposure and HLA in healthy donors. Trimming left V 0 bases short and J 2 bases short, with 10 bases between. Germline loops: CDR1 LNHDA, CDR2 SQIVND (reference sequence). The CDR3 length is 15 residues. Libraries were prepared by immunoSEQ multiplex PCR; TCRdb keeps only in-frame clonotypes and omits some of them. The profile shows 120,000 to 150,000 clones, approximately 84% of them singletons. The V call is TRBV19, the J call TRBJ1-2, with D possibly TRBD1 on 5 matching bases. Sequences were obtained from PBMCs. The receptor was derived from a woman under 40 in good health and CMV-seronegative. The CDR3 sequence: CASSIDWAGNYGYTF. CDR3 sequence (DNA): TGTGCCAGTAGTATAGATTGGGCAGGGAACTATGGCTACACCTTC.